This T cell receptor (beta chain) was captured in a study of cytomegalovirus exposure and HLA in healthy donors. The overall study: A previous analysis identified approximately 120 million unique TCR beta sequences derived from 180 million or so T cells. Study-wide results and caveats: A missense variant in DCLRE1C was later tied to TCR beta V- and J-gene trimming. Evidence from a later analysis indicated that most CMV-associated TCR beta chains looked HLA-restricted. Productive status was seen about 90% or about 30% of the time for most TCR beta V segments in an earlier analysis.

60 Vbeta and 13 Jbeta primers were used in PCR. Generated by immunoSEQ multiplex PCR, the TCRdb table keeps only in-frame clones and is missing some. The profile covers around 190,000 clones, with about 10% appearing a single time and less than 1.5% taken by the ten largest. In regard to this clone: Its antigen is not identified.

Per germline, CDR1 LNHDA and CDR2 SQIVND (reference sequence). V lost 4 bases to trimming and J lost 2 bases; unmatched junction nucleotides: 5. This CDR3 is 16 amino acids long. This TCR derives from a woman under 40 in good health and CMV-seropositive. The source material was PBMCs. J is TRBJ2-7 and V is TRBV19, with 13 bases matching TRBD2. The CDR3 region has the DNA TGTGCCAGTAGTACGACTAGCGGGGGGAGCACCTACGAGCAGTACTTC. This gives the protein CASSTTSGGSTYEQYF. The entire variable domain, with the rest obtained from reference TRBV19 and TRBJ2-7, is as follows: DGGITQSPKYLFRKEGQNVTLSCEQNLNHDAMYWYRQDPGQGLRLIYYSQIVNDFQKGDIAEGYSVSREKKESFPLTVTSAQKNPTAFYLCASSTTSGGSTYEQYFGPGTRLTVT.